This TCR beta chain was captured in a study of OX40 agonist ivuxolimab in advanced cancers. Study information: People who had prior anti-PD-1, anti-PD-L1 or anti-CTLA-4 therapy could take part, and around 43% had some.

Patients were ruled out by autoimmune disease history or systemic immunosuppression. Generated by immunoSEQ multiplex PCR, the TCRdb table keeps only in-frame clones and is missing some. The sample lists 20,000 to 25,000 clones, over 80% occurring once. The CDR3 is 15 amino acids. J was trimmed by 5 bases and V by 0 bases; bases with no gene match: 4. Germline V gene lookup returns CDR1 SGDLS and CDR2 YYNGEE. The chain recombines TRBV9 with TRBJ2-1, with 8 bases aligning to TRBD2. This receptor was taken from an adult with an advanced solid tumor such as melanoma, head and neck, liver or kidney cancer. This specimen was CD4+ or CD8+ T cells sorted from blood, taken in a trial of the OX40 agonist ivuxolimab. CDR3 in amino acids: CASSVGGGPNNEQFF. The CDR3 nucleotides read TGTGCCAGCAGCGTAGGCGGGGGGCCTAACAATGAGCAGTTCTTC.